Below are 10 T cell receptor beta chains sequenced from a single sample in a study of regulatory T cells in long-lasting Graves disease. iRepertoire HTBI primers and Arm-PCR of CDR3 regions built TCR beta libraries. TCRdb reprocessed the multiplex PCR reads with MiXCR, giving one entry per CDR3 protein. The sample comprises 450,000 or so distinct CDR3 sequences, around 20% of which are singletons, and approximately 7.8% rests with the top ten. Time point here: persistent/refractory GD, antithyroid drugs over 5 years with positive TRAb. Construction of the TCR library relied on RNA isolated from PBMCs. The sample in question was peripheral blood mononuclear cells (PBMCs), obtained when the disease was refractory, from a patient treated with antithyroid drugs. All receptors come from a female donor with Graves disease.

The rearrangement joins TRBV11-2 to TRBJ1-2; D call uncertain. The V end lost 1 base, the J end lost 5 bases, and 8 bases lay between the germline ends. Germline V gene sequence: CDR1 SGHAT, CDR2 FQNNGV. This CDR3 comprises 13 residues. The DNA for the CDR3 is TGTGCCAGCAGCTTAGTCGTTGGGTATGGCTACACCTTC. This encodes CASSLVVGYGYTF.

This clonotype has just a few counts. This may arise from a read error, as a much more abundant clone is one base away. In this CDR3 the conserved last residue, phenylalanine or tryptophan, is missing, so a read error is likely. V usage is TRBV20-1 and J usage is TRBJ2-5, with 10 bases identical to TRBD2. J was trimmed by 7 bases and V by 4 bases; bases with no gene match: 12. The CDR3 is made up of 15 amino acids. Per the germline V gene, CDR1 is DFQATT and CDR2 is SNEGSKA (reference sequence). The chain's CDR3 is CSATGTSDTWGTQYL. CDR3 nucleotides: TGCAGTGCTACAGGGACTAGCGACACATGGGGGACCCAGTACCTC.

This clonotype was recorded at least ten times. The V and J genes are TRBV12-3 or TRBV12-4 and TRBJ2-2; D might be TRBD1 or TRBD2, each matching 5 bases. The CDR3 has 14 amino acids. V gave up 10 bases and J gave up 5 bases, with 17 bases separating them. CDR3: CATSAGGTTGELFF. The CDR3 DNA follows: TGTGCCACCTCCGCTGGGGGTACTACCGGGGAGCTGTTTTTT.

This clonotype has ten or more counts. The chain recombines TRBV29-1 with TRBJ1-2; 8 positions match TRBD1. V gave up 6 bases and J gave up 8 bases; unmatched junction bases: 17. The CDR3 has 15 residues. Germline assignment: CDR1 SQVTM and CDR2 ANQGSEA. The CDR3 spells CSVAPSDRGFVGYTF. The CDR3 DNA reads TGCAGCGTGGCCCCGTCCGACAGGGGATTTGTAGGCTACACCTTC.

This clonotype was counted many times. The chain links TRBV11-2 to TRBJ1-1, with D possibly TRBD1 on 6 matching bases. V was shortened by 7 bases and J by 0 bases, with 15 bases between the two germline ends. The CDR3 has 15 amino acids. Germline values: CDR1 SGHAT, CDR2 FQNNGV. The CDR3 region is CASISIGGLNTEAFF. DNA of the CDR3: TGTGCCAGCATCTCTATCGGGGGCTTGAACACTGAAGCTTTCTTT.

A few counts support this clonotype. The chain carries TRBV5-1 and TRBJ1-2; 8 bases align to TRBD1. J lost 5 bases, V lost 4 bases, and 4 bases had no gene match. Germline V gives CDR1 SGHRS, CDR2 YFSETQ. This CDR3 has 13 residues. The CDR3 protein is CASSKGQEYGYTF. In DNA, the CDR3 is TGCGCCAGCAGCAAGGGACAGGAATATGGCTACACCTTC.

This clonotype was detected a few times. The chain links TRBV20-1 to TRBJ2-7, with D perhaps matching TRBD1 (6 bases). Trimming shortened V by 8 bases and J by 6 bases, and 20 bases separated the two germline ends. The germline V gene has CDR1 DFQATT and CDR2 SNEGSKA (reference sequence). The CDR3 runs 13 residues. The CDR3 sequence: CSFQDRKILEQYF. The CDR3 DNA sequence: TGCAGTTTCCAAGACAGGAAGATACTCGAGCAGTACTTC.

This chain connects TRBV29-1 to TRBJ2-7; possible D gene TRBD2, 7 bases. In germline, CDR1 is SQVTM, CDR2 ANQGSEA. With 5 bases removed from V and 3 bases from J, the gap between germline ends came to 20 bases. The CDR3 extends over 15 amino acids. The CDR3 sequence: CSVTGKAGSLYEQYF. The CDR3 DNA reads TGCAGCGTTACAGGGAAAGCGGGATCTCTCTACGAGCAGTACTTC.

Concerning this clonotype itself: Being one base from a much bigger clone, this may be a read error. The V gene is TRBV10-3, the J gene TRBJ1-6; 10 nucleotides line up with TRBD1. The V segment lost 5 bases and the J segment 9 bases; nucleotides outside the gene matches: 7. This CDR3 has 15 residues. Germline V gene data show CDR1 as ENHRY and CDR2 as SYGVKD. The CDR3 nucleotides read TGTGCCATCAGTTCCCCCGGGACAGGGGTTTCACCCCTCCACTTT. This codes for CAISSPGTGVSPLHF.

The rearrangement uses TRBV12-3 or TRBV12-4 and TRBJ2-3; 8 positions agree with TRBD2. J gave up 2 bases and V 5 bases, and 15 bases lay outside the gene matches. There are 18 residues in the CDR3. The CDR3 loop reads CASSPRTGLAGNTDTQYF. CDR3 bases: TGTGCCAGCAGTCCCCGGACTGGACTAGCTGGGAACACAGATACGCAGTATTTT.